This TCR beta chain was obtained from a study of cytomegalovirus exposure and HLA in healthy donors. Looking at the study overall: Sequencing of 150 million to 200 million T cells in an earlier analysis found approximately 120 million unique TCR beta sequences.

Broader study findings: The authors later linked a missense DCLRE1C variant to TCR beta V- and J-gene trimming.

PCR employed 60 Vbeta and 13 Jbeta primers. TCRdb's table, derived via immunoSEQ multiplex PCR, lists solely in-frame clones and lacks some. The profile covers 100,000 or so clones, with approximately 76% appearing a single time and roughly 5.4% taken by the ten largest. This clone turned up a few times. What it binds is not known. From germline, CDR1 is SGHTA and CDR2 FQGTGA. This CDR3 region has 15 residues. Trimming shortened V by 5 bases and J by 1 base, and 13 bases separated the two germline ends. This receptor was taken from a man aged 30 to 45 in good health and CMV-seropositive. V and J are TRBV7-3 and TRBJ2-3, with D maybe TRBD1 (5 bases). The sequenced sample consisted of PBMCs. CDR3 bases: TGTGCCAGCAGCGTCACAGGAGAACGCACAGATACGCAGTATTTT. Its translation: CASSVTGERTDTQYF. The full variable domain, with the rest looked up from reference TRBV7-3 and TRBJ2-3, is GAGVSQTPSNKVTEKGKYVELRCDPISGHTALYWYRQSLGQGPEFLIYFQGTGAADDSGLPNDRFFAVRPEGSVSTLKIQRTERGDSAVYLCASSVTGERTDTQYFGPGTRLTVL.